This T cell receptor (beta chain) was identified in a study of T cells in Graves' hyperthyroidism and ophthalmopathy. There were TCR beta CDR3 regions amplified from RNA transcripts. TCR CDR3 regions were first amplified by RT-PCR with HTBI primers. Each CDR3 protein gets one entry after TCRdb re-called the multiplex PCR reads with MiXCR. The sample yields 550,000 to 700,000 distinct CDR3 sequences, 46% seen once. The sample holds a few counts of this clonotype. The antigen is not known. CDR1 SGHTA and CDR2 FQGTGA come from the germline V gene. The CDR3 has 15 amino acids. Trimming cost V 2 bases and J 0 bases; bases outside gene matches: 3. The study, taken as a whole, reports: Ophthalmopathy and stable hyperthyroidism were told apart by a 13 V-J model.

V and J are TRBV7-3 and TRBJ1-1, with 7 bases identical to TRBD1. The receptor was isolated from an adult woman with Graves' disease, either hyperthyroidism or ophthalmopathy (not recorded which). Input material: peripheral blood or thyroid tissue (not recorded which). The CDR3 DNA is TGTGCCAGCAGCTTAGGGACAGACATGAACACTGAAGCTTTCTTT. Translation: CASSLGTDMNTEAFF.